A selection of T cell receptor beta chains follows, all from one sample in a study of T cell responses to AZD1222 COVID-19 vaccine. Some clones are missing from TCRdb's copy, which holds only in-frame ones; the method was immunoSEQ multiplex PCR. Of 150,000 to 200,000 clones in the sample, less than 95% were seen once. This specimen consisted of peripheral blood, obtained 28 days after the second AZD1222 dose. The receptors derive from an adult who received the AZD1222 COVID-19 vaccine. The conserved cysteine and the conserved F or W are not part of the CDR3 here.

V gene: TRBV5-1
J gene: TRBJ1-3
CDR3 protein: ASSWREQGAGNTIY

V gene: TRBV5-1
J gene: TRBJ2-2
CDR3 protein: ASWSGGAGTGELF

V gene: TRBV6-5
J gene: TRBJ1-5
CDR3 protein: ASSTQGNQPQH

V gene: TRBV28
J gene: TRBJ1-6
CDR3 protein: ASSRGTGTKRNSPLH

V gene: TRBV6-5
J gene: TRBJ2-6
CDR3 protein: ASSYGISGANVLT

V gene: TRBV6-5
J gene: TRBJ1-6
CDR3 protein: ASSYENRGLNSPLH

V gene: TRBV29-1
J gene: TRBJ1-1
CDR3 protein: SVEAEVNTEAF

V gene: TRBV30
J gene: TRBJ2-7
CDR3 protein: AWSDRLRPY

V gene: TRBV30
J gene: TRBJ1-6
CDR3 protein: AWSRQGNSPLH

V gene: TRBV5-1
J gene: TRBJ2-3
CDR3 protein: ASRGGERGTDTQY

V gene: TRBV7-9
J gene: TRBJ1-1
CDR3 protein: ASSLDGMNTEAF

V gene: TRBV7-9
J gene: TRBJ2-7
CDR3 protein: ASSADLLTYEQY

V gene: TRBV5-4
J gene: TRBJ1-2
CDR3 protein: ASSPAAGPNYGYT

V gene: TRBV23-1
J gene: TRBJ2-5
CDR3 protein: ASSQRDRGGETQY

V gene: TRBV27
J gene: TRBJ2-3
CDR3 protein: ASSLRVGGTDTQY

V gene: TRBV6-5
J gene: TRBJ1-2
CDR3 protein: ASSPGQGNYGYT

V gene: TRBV28
J gene: TRBJ1-2
CDR3 protein: ASSLLVVGSGGKGYT

V gene: TRBV30
J gene: TRBJ2-1
CDR3 protein: AWRGWWGNEQF

V gene: TRBV3-1/TRBV3-2
J gene: TRBJ1-3
CDR3 protein: ASSLGNTIY

V gene: TRBV18
J gene: TRBJ1-3
CDR3 protein: ASSPSQGNTIY

V gene: TRBV28
J gene: TRBJ2-3
CDR3 protein: ASSLLLSSTTDTQY

V gene: TRBV9
J gene: TRBJ2-7
CDR3 protein: ASSYQEGAYEQY

V gene: TRBV6-5
J gene: TRBJ1-4
CDR3 protein: ASSRDRGNEKLF

V gene: TRBV4-2
J gene: TRBJ2-2
CDR3 protein: ASSQDAGANTGELF

V gene: TRBV12-3/TRBV12-4
J gene: TRBJ1-2
CDR3 protein: ASSFGGPWGYT

V gene: TRBV19
J gene: TRBJ1-5
CDR3 protein: ATLGWGGNQPQH

V gene: TRBV19
J gene: TRBJ1-5
CDR3 protein: ASSISLSFGGRGYQPQH

V gene: TRBV5-1
J gene: TRBJ1-6
CDR3 protein: ASSLDRRSSYNSPLH

V gene: TRBV5-1
J gene: TRBJ2-4
CDR3 protein: ASSLRTGNIQY

V gene: TRBV11-2
J gene: TRBJ2-2
CDR3 protein: ASRPTGRNTGELF

V gene: TRBV3-1/TRBV3-2
J gene: TRBJ2-7
CDR3 protein: ASSPTMTSGYEQY

V gene: TRBV7-8
J gene: TRBJ1-1
CDR3 protein: ATGTGRLSTEAF

V gene: TRBV7-2
J gene: TRBJ1-5
CDR3 protein: ASTAGWNQPQH

V gene: TRBV7-2
J gene: TRBJ2-1
CDR3 protein: ASSASWGQF

V gene: TRBV27
J gene: TRBJ1-2
CDR3 protein: ASSLTWTGNYGYT

V gene: TRBV6-1
J gene: TRBJ2-7
CDR3 protein: ASSEGGRTGSKAQY

V gene: TRBV5-6
J gene: TRBJ2-1
CDR3 protein: ASSLGSGDAYNEQF

V gene: TRBV28
J gene: TRBJ1-2
CDR3 protein: ASSLITNYGYT

V gene: TRBV19
J gene: TRBJ2-2
CDR3 protein: ASKVRGGDGAGELF

V gene: TRBV7-6
J gene: TRBJ2-1
CDR3 protein: ASSSRGGRQTYLYNEQF

V gene: TRBV5-1
J gene: TRBJ1-6
CDR3 protein: ASSRTTQGNSPLH

V gene: TRBV4-1
J gene: TRBJ2-5
CDR3 protein: ASSQDRRETQY

V gene: TRBV18
J gene: TRBJ1-4
CDR3 protein: ASSPPVRGSTNEKLF

V gene: TRBV11-2
J gene: TRBJ2-7
CDR3 protein: ASSIAGVGIEQY

V gene: TRBV6-4
J gene: TRBJ2-1
CDR3 protein: ASSRRGDYNEQF

V gene: TRBV7-9
J gene: TRBJ2-7
CDR3 protein: ASSSTGTGTYEQY

V gene: TRBV6-4
J gene: TRBJ2-3
CDR3 protein: ASSAGTSDTQY

V gene: TRBV28
J gene: TRBJ2-7
CDR3 protein: ASSLGVPEQY

V gene: TRBV5-1
J gene: TRBJ2-1
CDR3 protein: ASSLVSGISYNEQF

V gene: TRBV6-1
J gene: TRBJ1-2
CDR3 protein: ASSEFGGGGIYGYT